What follows are 5 T cell receptor beta chains derived from one specimen sequenced in a study of identical twins. TCRdb reanalysed the 5' RACE reads using MiXCR and keeps one entry per CDR3 protein. The sample has some 630,000 distinct CDR3 sequences, 7.1% seen once. These data were likewise used in another study, on yellow fever vaccine responses in identical twins.

The material sequenced was PBMCs. The receptors were gathered from a woman aged 18-35 years in good health.

The sample holds many counts of this clonotype. The V call is TRBV28, the J call TRBJ1-1, with a weak D call TRBD1 (6 bases). Germline CDR1 MDHEN, CDR2 SYDVKM. The V gene lost 1 base and the J gene lost 0 bases, with 15 bases spanning the gap. This CDR3 is 17 amino acids long. This CDR3 is CASSLLWGGQLNTEAFF. In DNA, the CDR3 is TGTGCCAGCAGTTTATTGTGGGGGGGCCAGCTGAACACTGAAGCTTTCTTT.

This clonotype was counted ten times or more. The rearrangement links TRBV12-3 or TRBV12-4 to TRBJ2-1; the D is unclear. V was pared by 7 bases and J by 11 bases, with 12 bases between. CDR3 size: 11 residues. The CDR3 bases are TGTGCCAGCACCGCGGTGGGCAAGCAGTTCTTC. Residues: CASTAVGKQFF.

This clonotype occurred a few times. The CDR3 reads CASLQGGNQPQHF. The CDR3 region has the DNA TGTGCCAGCCTCCAGGGCGGGAATCAGCCCCAGCATTTT. The V gene is TRBV12-3 or TRBV12-4, the J gene TRBJ1-5, with D perhaps TRBD1 (5 bases). V was cut by 8 bases and J by 4 bases, with 12 bases left in between. The CDR3 is 13 residues long.

This clonotype was observed many times. The chain combines TRBV5-5 with TRBJ2-4; maybe TRBD1 (5 bases). This CDR3 has 13 amino acids. Germline CDR1 and CDR2: SGHKS and YYEKEE (reference sequence). The V and J ends lost 0 bases and 9 bases respectively, with 10 bases between them. In nucleotides, the CDR3 is TGTGCCAGCAGCTTGGGGCAGGGTGTCATTCAGTACTTC. Translating gives CASSLGQGVIQYF.

This clonotype was observed at least ten times. CDR3 coding DNA: TGTGCCAGCAGCAAGCTATCGCAGGGGGCTGGCGAGCAGTACGTC. As protein: CASSKLSQGAGEQYV. This chain links TRBV21-1 with TRBJ2-7; the table's D call TRBD1 went unverified against the DNA. TRBV21-1 is a pseudogene locus. There are 15 residues in the CDR3.